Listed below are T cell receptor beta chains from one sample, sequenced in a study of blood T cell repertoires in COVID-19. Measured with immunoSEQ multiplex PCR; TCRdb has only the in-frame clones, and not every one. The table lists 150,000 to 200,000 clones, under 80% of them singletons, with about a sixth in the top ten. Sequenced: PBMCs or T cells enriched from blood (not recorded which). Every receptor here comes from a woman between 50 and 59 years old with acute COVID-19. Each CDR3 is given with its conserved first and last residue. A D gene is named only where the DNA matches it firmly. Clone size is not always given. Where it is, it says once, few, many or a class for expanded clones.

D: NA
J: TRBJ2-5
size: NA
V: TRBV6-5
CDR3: CATQGSGAQETQYF
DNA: TGTGCCACGCAGGGCAGTGGGGCCCAAGAGACCCAGTACTTC

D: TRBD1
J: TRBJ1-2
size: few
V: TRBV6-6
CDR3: CASRGTGANYGYTF
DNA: TGTGCCAGCAGAGGGACAGGGGCTAACTATGGCTACACCTTC

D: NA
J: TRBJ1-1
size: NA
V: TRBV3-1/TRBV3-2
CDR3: CASSTQHTEAFF
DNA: TGTGCCAGCAGCACACAGCACACTGAAGCTTTCTTT

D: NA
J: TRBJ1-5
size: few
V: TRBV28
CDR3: CASSLLNRAGQPQHF
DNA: TGTGCCAGCAGTTTACTAAACAGGGCGGGTCAGCCCCAGCATTTT

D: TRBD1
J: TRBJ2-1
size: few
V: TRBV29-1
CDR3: CSALSGTGGEQFF
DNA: TGCAGCGCCCTCTCCGGGACAGGAGGTGAGCAGTTCTTC

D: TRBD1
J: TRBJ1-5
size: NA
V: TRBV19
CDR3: CASHLDRADPQHF
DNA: TGTGCCAGCCATTTGGACAGGGCGGACCCCCAGCATTTT

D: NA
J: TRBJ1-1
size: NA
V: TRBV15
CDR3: CATSRDPDSTEAFF
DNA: TGTGCCACCAGCAGAGATCCAGACAGCACTGAAGCTTTCTTT

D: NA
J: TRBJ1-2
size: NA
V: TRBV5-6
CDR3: CASSSGHGVGGYTF
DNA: TGTGCCAGCAGCTCGGGACACGGCGTGGGAGGCTACACCTTC

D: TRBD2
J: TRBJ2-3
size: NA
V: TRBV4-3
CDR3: CASSPSGGGDTQYF
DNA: TGCGCCAGCAGCCCGAGCGGGGGGGGAGATACGCAGTATTTT

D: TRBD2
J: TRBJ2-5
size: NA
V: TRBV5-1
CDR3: CASLAPSGGEETQYF
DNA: TGCGCCAGCTTGGCCCCTAGCGGGGGAGAAGAGACCCAGTACTTC

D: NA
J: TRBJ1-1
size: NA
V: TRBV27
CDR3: CASSLSPGSTEAFF
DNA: TGTGCCAGCAGTTTATCACCTGGGAGCACTGAAGCTTTCTTT

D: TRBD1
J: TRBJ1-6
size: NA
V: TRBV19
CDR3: CASSTGTGTYNSPLHF
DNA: TGTGCCAGTAGTACCGGGACAGGGACCTATAATTCACCCCTCCACTTT

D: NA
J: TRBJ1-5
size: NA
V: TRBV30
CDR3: CAWSAARGGSRQPQHF
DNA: TGTGCCTGGAGTGCAGCGAGGGGGGGATCCAGGCAGCCCCAGCATTTT

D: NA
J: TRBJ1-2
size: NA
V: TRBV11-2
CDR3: CASSLERLHIPYGYTF
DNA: TGTGCCAGCAGCTTAGAGCGCCTGCATATCCCCTATGGCTACACCTTC

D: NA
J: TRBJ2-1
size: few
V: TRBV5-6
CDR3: CASSWGQRANNEQFF
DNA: TGTGCCAGCAGCTGGGGACAGCGGGCTAACAATGAGCAGTTCTTC

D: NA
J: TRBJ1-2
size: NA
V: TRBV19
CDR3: CASTDSQATYGYTF
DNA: TGTGCCAGTACCGATTCTCAGGCTACCTATGGCTACACCTTC

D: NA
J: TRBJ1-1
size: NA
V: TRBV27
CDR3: CASSSLGHTNTEAFF
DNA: TGTGCCAGCAGTTCCCTGGGACACACGAACACTGAAGCTTTCTTT

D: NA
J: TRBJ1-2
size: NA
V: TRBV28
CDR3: CASSTSGEVNYGYTF
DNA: TGTGCCAGCAGTACGTCAGGGGAAGTTAACTATGGCTACACCTTC

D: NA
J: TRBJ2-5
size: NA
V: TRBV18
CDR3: CASSPPGDSRPRTASGRETQYF
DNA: TGTGCCAGCTCACCACCGGGTGATTCACGCCCAAGGACCGCCAGCGGGCGGGAGACCCAGTACTTC

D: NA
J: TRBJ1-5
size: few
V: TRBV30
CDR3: CAWSGTGGAQPQHF
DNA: TGTGCCTGGAGTGGGACGGGGGGGGCCCAGCCCCAGCATTTT

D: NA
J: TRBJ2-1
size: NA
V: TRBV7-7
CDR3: CASSPGRGNEQFF
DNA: TGTGCTAGCAGCCCCGGCAGAGGGAATGAGCAGTTCTTC

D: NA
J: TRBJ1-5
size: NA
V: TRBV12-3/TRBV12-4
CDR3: CASTLGGFGPQHF
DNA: TGTGCCAGCACCTTGGGCGGGTTCGGGCCCCAGCATTTT

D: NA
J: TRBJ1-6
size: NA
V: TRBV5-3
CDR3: CARRNRSFSPLHF
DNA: TGTGCCAGACGCAACAGGTCTTTCTCACCCCTCCACTTT

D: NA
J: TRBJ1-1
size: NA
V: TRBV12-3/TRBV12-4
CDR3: CASSLSGNTEAFF
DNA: TGTGCCAGCAGTTTATCCGGGAACACTGAAGCTTTCTTT

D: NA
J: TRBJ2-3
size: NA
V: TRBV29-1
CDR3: CSVPGSVGQYF
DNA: TGCAGCGTGCCGGGAAGTGTAGGGCAGTATTTT

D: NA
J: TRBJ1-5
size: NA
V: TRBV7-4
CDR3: CASSYAGGSNQPQHF
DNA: TGTGCCAGCAGCTATGCGGGGGGTAGCAATCAGCCCCAGCATTTT

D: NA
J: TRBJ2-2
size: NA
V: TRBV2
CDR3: CASSVESTGELFF
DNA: TGTGCCAGCAGTGTAGAGAGCACCGGGGAGCTGTTTTTT

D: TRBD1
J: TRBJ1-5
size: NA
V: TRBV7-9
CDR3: CASSLATGSQPQHF
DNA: TGTGCCAGCAGCTTAGCGACAGGGAGTCAGCCCCAGCATTTT

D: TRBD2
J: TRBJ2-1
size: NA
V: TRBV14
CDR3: CASSHLEGLAGAGEQFF
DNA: TGTGCCAGCAGCCACCTGGAGGGACTAGCGGGGGCCGGGGAGCAGTTCTTC

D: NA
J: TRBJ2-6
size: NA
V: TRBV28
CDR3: CASSLGGSSGANVLTF
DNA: TGTGCCAGCAGTTTAGGAGGGTCATCTGGGGCCAACGTCCTGACTTTC

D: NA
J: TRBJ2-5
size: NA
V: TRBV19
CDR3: CASSIFAPGGAPQYF
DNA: TGTGCCAGTAGTATTTTTGCCCCCGGTGGTGCCCCCCAGTACTTC

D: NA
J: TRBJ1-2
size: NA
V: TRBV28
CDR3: CASSPYRDPHGYTF
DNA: TGTGCCAGCAGTCCGTACAGGGATCCTCATGGCTACACCTTC

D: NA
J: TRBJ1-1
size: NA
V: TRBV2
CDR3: CASSGMTPNTEAFF
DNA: TGTGCCAGCAGCGGGATGACACCTAACACTGAAGCTTTCTTT

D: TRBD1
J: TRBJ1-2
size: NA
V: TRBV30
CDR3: CAWKGGRGYTF
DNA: TGTGCCTGGAAAGGGGGCCGGGGCTACACCTTC

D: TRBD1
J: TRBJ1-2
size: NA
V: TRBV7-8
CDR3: CASSPDRGVSYGYTF
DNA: TGTGCCAGCAGCCCAGACAGGGGAGTCAGCTATGGCTACACCTTC

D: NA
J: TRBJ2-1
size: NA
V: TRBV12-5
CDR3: CASGLVLGAFYNEQFF
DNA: TGTGCTAGTGGTTTGGTATTAGGGGCCTTCTACAATGAGCAGTTCTTC

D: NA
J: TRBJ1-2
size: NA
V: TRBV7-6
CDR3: CASSSDQDGILGYTF
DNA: TGTGCCAGCAGCTCCGATCAAGATGGCATTCTGGGCTACACCTTC

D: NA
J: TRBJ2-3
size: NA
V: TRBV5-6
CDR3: CASSLSTARDTQYF
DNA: TGTGCCAGCAGCCTCTCCACCGCGAGAGATACGCAGTATTTT

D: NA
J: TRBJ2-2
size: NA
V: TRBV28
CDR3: CASRPTDRNTGELFF
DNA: TGTGCCAGCAGACCTACTGACAGGAACACCGGGGAGCTGTTTTTT